A single sample is the source of the 18 T cell receptor beta chains below, sequenced in a study of blood T cell repertoires in COVID-19. Assay used: immunoSEQ multiplex PCR; TCRdb lists only in-frame clones, some missing. The sample has 150,000 to 200,000 clones, about 87% seen once. Specimen: peripheral blood. These receptors came from a woman aged 70 to 79 with COVID-19, enrolled during active disease.

V and J are TRBV6-1 and TRBJ1-2; D ambiguous. Trimming left V 2 bases short and J 0 bases short, with 22 bases between. The CDR3 length is 19 residues. Germline CDR1 reads MNHNS; CDR2 reads SASEGT. The CDR3 region is CASSEKRTDKRSTNYGYTF. The CDR3 DNA follows: TGTGCCAGCAGTGAAAAAAGAACAGATAAGCGGTCTACTAACTATGGCTACACCTTC.

The rearrangement links TRBV5-1 to TRBJ2-1; 10 bases are a match to TRBD2. This CDR3 is 16 amino acids long. CDR1 is SGHRS and CDR2 is YFSETQ in the germline V gene. The ends lost 0 bases at V and 3 bases at J; junction bases unmatched: 3. Here the CDR3 DNA reads TGCGCCAGCAGCTTGGAGTCTAGCGGGGGCTACAATGAGCAGTTCTTC. Translated, it gives CASSLESSGGYNEQFF.

The J gene is TRBJ2-3, the V gene TRBV4-3; TRBD2 aligns across 9 bases. Germline loops: CDR1 LGHNA, CDR2 YSLEER. V lost 4 bases, J lost 6 bases, and 11 bases stayed unmatched. This CDR3 comprises 16 residues. This chain's CDR3 is CASSRSQRGVADTQYF. CDR3 sequence (DNA): TGCGCCAGCAGCCGATCCCAGCGGGGGGTGGCGGATACGCAGTATTTT.

With respect to this clone: Other DNA sequences from this sample encode an identical CDR3 as well. The rearrangement uses TRBV12-3 or TRBV12-4 and TRBJ1-1; unclear D gene. CDR3 size: 13 residues. V was shortened by 6 bases and J by 1 base, with 9 bases between the two germline ends. The CDR3 DNA follows: TGTGCCAGCAGCCTCCCCTCGAACACTGAAGCTTTCTTT. Translation: CASSLPSNTEAFF.

The genes are TRBV6-5 and TRBJ1-4; tentative D call: TRBD1 (6 bases). V lost 4 bases and J 6 bases, leaving 15 bases between the germline ends. The CDR3 totals 15 residues. Germline V gene data show CDR1 as MNHEY and CDR2 as SVGAGI. CDR3 sequence (DNA): TGTGCCAGCAGTTTAACAGGGACGGCTTATGAAAAACTGTTTTTT. Its translation: CASSLTGTAYEKLFF.

The sample holds one count of this clone. The chain carries TRBV12-3 or TRBV12-4 and TRBJ2-3; the D is unclear. Trimming took 5 bases from V and 6 from J, leaving 12 bases between them. This CDR3 has 13 amino acids. The DNA for the CDR3 is TGTGCCAGCAGTCGAACGATTGCGGATACGCAGTATTTT. Protein: CASSRTIADTQYF.

This rearrangement joins TRBV6-5 to TRBJ1-2, with a possible D match to TRBD1 (6 bases). Trimming took 6 bases from V and 4 from J, leaving 9 bases between them. The CDR3 has 12 residues. Germline CDR1 reads MNHEY; CDR2 reads SVGAGI. CDR3 in amino acids: CASSGRGYGYTF. CDR3 coding DNA: TGTGCCAGCAGCGGCAGGGGCTATGGCTACACCTTC.

This clone has a single count. J is TRBJ1-2 and V is TRBV20-1; 7 nucleotides line up with TRBD1. J was trimmed by 5 bases and V by 3 bases; bases with no gene match: 9. Germline CDR1 and CDR2: DFQATT and SNEGSKA (reference sequence). The CDR3 covers 14 residues. The CDR3: CSASYRDSGYGYTF. In DNA form, the CDR3 reads TGCAGTGCTAGTTATAGGGACAGCGGATATGGCTACACCTTC.

This clone was counted between two and nine times. V usage is TRBV5-1 and J usage is TRBJ2-7; the match to TRBD2 covers 11 bases. The V gene's germline CDR1 is SGHRS and CDR2 YFSETQ. Trimming cost V 2 bases and J 4 bases; bases outside gene matches: 5. This CDR3 contains 15 residues. The chain's CDR3 is CASSFTSGRGYEQYF. CDR3 nucleotides: TGCGCCAGCAGCTTCACTAGCGGGAGAGGTTACGAGCAGTACTTC. Based on the CDR3 plus reference TRBV5-1 and TRBJ2-7, the full variable domain is KAGVTQTPRYLIKTRGQQVTLSCSPISGHRSVSWYQQTPGQGLQFLFEYFSETQRNKGNFPGRFSGRQFSNSRSEMNVSTLELGDSALYLCASSFTSGRGYEQYFGPGTRLTVT.

This sequence joins TRBV7-8 and TRBJ1-4; tentatively, D is TRBD1 (6 bases). The germline V gene encodes CDR1 SGHVS and CDR2 FQNEAQ. This CDR3 contains 15 residues. Trimming pared 5 bases from V and 5 bases from J, leaving 15 bases between. CDR3: CASSRGGANNEKLFF. DNA of the CDR3: TGTGCCAGCAGCCGGGGGGGGGCAAACAATGAAAAACTGTTTTTT.

The rearrangement joins TRBV5-1 to TRBJ2-7, with 9 bases that match TRBD1. Germline CDR1 SGHRS, CDR2 YFSETQ. Unmatched junction bases numbered 12, after V lost 2 bases and J lost 9 bases. This CDR3 has 15 residues. This chain's CDR3 is CASSFRTGEIAGQYF. The CDR3 DNA is TGCGCCAGCAGCTTTAGGACAGGGGAAATTGCGGGGCAGTACTTC. The complete variable domain, with remaining parts taken from reference TRBV5-1 and TRBJ2-7, reads KAGVTQTPRYLIKTRGQQVTLSCSPISGHRSVSWYQQTPGQGLQFLFEYFSETQRNKGNFPGRFSGRQFSNSRSEMNVSTLELGDSALYLCASSFRTGEIAGQYFGPGTRLTVT.

The chain employs TRBV3-1 (or the pseudogene TRBV3-2) and TRBJ2-5, with 12 positions matching TRBD2. The V gene end was trimmed by 5 bases and the J gene end by 5 bases; junction bases not matched to a gene: 12. The CDR3 runs 17 residues. Germline CDR1 is LGHDT and CDR2 is YNNKEL (reference sequence). The CDR3, as DNA: TGTGCCAGCAGCTACGGGACTAGCGGGTCCGGGCTGGAGACCCAGTACTTC. The encoded protein is CASSYGTSGSGLETQYF.

The rearrangement uses TRBV9 and TRBJ2-1; 8 nucleotides line up with TRBD2. The CDR3 sequence is 17 residues long. From germline, CDR1 is SGDLS and CDR2 YYNGEE. V trimming: 0 bases; J trimming: 4 bases; junction bases outside the gene matches: 9. CDR3 nucleotide sequence: TGTGCCAGCAGCGTAGGTTCTGGGAGCGGGAGTTACAATGAGCAGTTCTTC. Encoded protein: CASSVGSGSGSYNEQFF.

The chain uses TRBV7-2 and TRBJ2-7; TRBD2 agrees at 10 bases. The V and J ends lost 2 bases and 7 bases, in that order; junction bases with no gene match: 11. The CDR3 totals 16 residues. Germline-derived CDR1 and CDR2 are SGHTA and FQGNSA. The CDR3 DNA reads TGTGCCAGCAGCTTATCGGTGCTAGCGGGAGTGCGGGAGCAGTACTTC. It yields the protein CASSLSVLAGVREQYF.

V usage is TRBV27 and J usage is TRBJ2-5; the D gene is possibly TRBD2 (6 bases). CDR3 length equals 15 residues. V was pared by 5 bases and J by 2 bases, with 15 bases between. Germline-derived CDR1 and CDR2 are MNHEY and SMNVEV (reference sequence). CDR3 loop: CASSPLRGTQETQYF. In DNA form, the CDR3 reads TGTGCCAGCAGTCCCCTCCGGGGGACTCAAGAGACCCAGTACTTC.

The chain has TRBV24-1 and TRBJ1-1; a possible D gene is TRBD1 (6 bases). V shed 5 bases and J shed 4 bases, with 19 bases lying between them. Germline CDR1 is KGHDR and CDR2 is SFDVKD. This CDR3 has 16 amino acids. The CDR3 sequence is CATSGQDGQGITEAFF. The DNA for the CDR3 is TGTGCCACCAGTGGGCAGGATGGCCAGGGGATCACTGAAGCTTTCTTT.

This clone appeared a single time. V and J are TRBV11-3 and TRBJ1-1, with D tentatively TRBD1 (5 bases). Germline lookup yields CDR1 SGHNT and CDR2 YENEEA. The V and J ends lost 9 bases and 0 bases respectively, with 23 bases between them. The CDR3 covers 17 residues. The CDR3 sequence is CASQPRTGGIMNTEAFF. The CDR3 DNA follows: TGTGCCAGTCAACCCAGAACAGGAGGGATTATGAACACTGAAGCTTTCTTT.

V gene TRBV3-1 (or the pseudogene TRBV3-2) combines with J gene TRBJ2-7; D possibly corresponds to TRBD2 (6 bases). This CDR3 is 16 amino acids long. In germline, CDR1 is LGHDT, CDR2 YNNKEL (reference sequence). The V end lost 1 base, the J end lost 4 bases, and 17 bases lay between the germline ends. CDR3 bases: TGTGCCAGCAGCCAAGGGACCGGGACTCTGGCATACGAGCAGTACTTC. Protein: CASSQGTGTLAYEQYF.